This is a list of T cell receptor beta chains from one sample in a study of blood T cell repertoires in COVID-19. Sequencing was performed with immunoSEQ multiplex PCR; in TCRdb, only in-frame clones are kept and a portion is missing. The table has about 110,000 clones, approximately 79% seen once. Material: peripheral blood. Receptors were obtained from a woman aged 80 or older with active or convalescent COVID-19. Both conserved end residues are part of each CDR3. The order of the fields is D gene, J gene, V gene, clone size, CDR3 protein, CDR3 DNA. D genes are given only for firm matches. Size tells how often a clone was seen (once, few, many) or the class of an expanded clone, and some rows leave it out.

D gene: .; J gene: TRBJ2-2; V gene: TRBV18; clone size: few; CDR3 protein: CASSPFRGNTGELFF; CDR3 DNA: TGTGCCAGCTCACCGTTCCGGGGGAACACCGGGGAGCTGTTTTTT
D gene: .; J gene: TRBJ1-1; V gene: TRBV30; clone size: .; CDR3 protein: CAWRRQGLNTEAFF; CDR3 DNA: TGTGCCTGGAGGCGCCAGGGGTTGAACACTGAAGCTTTCTTT
D gene: .; J gene: TRBJ2-3; V gene: TRBV5-4; clone size: .; CDR3 protein: CASSLRGSMSDTQYF; CDR3 DNA: TGTGCCAGCAGCTTGAGGGGGAGTATGTCAGATACGCAGTATTTT
D gene: TRBD2; J gene: TRBJ2-1; V gene: TRBV7-7; clone size: .; CDR3 protein: CASSPGTSGSGHNEQFF; CDR3 DNA: TGTGCTAGCAGCCCAGGGACTAGCGGGAGTGGCCACAATGAGCAGTTCTTC
D gene: .; J gene: TRBJ2-2; V gene: TRBV4-1; clone size: .; CDR3 protein: CASSLWTAHAGTGELFF; CDR3 DNA: TGCGCCAGCAGCCTCTGGACAGCCCACGCGGGCACCGGGGAGCTGTTTTTT
D gene: .; J gene: TRBJ2-3; V gene: TRBV5-1; clone size: few; CDR3 protein: CASSTRQPSTDTQYF; CDR3 DNA: TGCGCCAGCAGCACCCGACAGCCTAGCACAGATACGCAGTATTTT
D gene: TRBD2; J gene: TRBJ2-1; V gene: TRBV28; clone size: once; CDR3 protein: CASSPGLAGVNNEQFF; CDR3 DNA: TGTGCCAGCAGTCCGGGACTAGCGGGAGTTAATAATGAGCAGTTCTTC
D gene: TRBD2; J gene: TRBJ2-1; V gene: TRBV7-3; clone size: .; CDR3 protein: CASSLRLAPHEQFF; CDR3 DNA: TGTGCCAGCAGCTTACGACTAGCGCCCCATGAGCAGTTCTTC
D gene: TRBD1; J gene: TRBJ1-6; V gene: TRBV30; clone size: .; CDR3 protein: CAWSSGQGAWDNSPLHF; CDR3 DNA: TGTGCCTGGAGTTCGGGACAGGGGGCGTGGGATAATTCACCCCTCCACTTT
D gene: TRBD1; J gene: TRBJ1-1; V gene: TRBV7-2; clone size: few; CDR3 protein: CASSFGTGGTGTEAFF; CDR3 DNA: TGTGCCAGCAGCTTCGGGACAGGGGGCACGGGAACTGAAGCTTTCTTT
D gene: TRBD1; J gene: TRBJ2-7; V gene: TRBV10-3; clone size: .; CDR3 protein: CAISGTGRLYEQYF; CDR3 DNA: TGTGCCATCAGCGGGACAGGACGACTGTACGAGCAGTACTTC
D gene: TRBD1; J gene: TRBJ2-2; V gene: TRBV7-2; clone size: .; CDR3 protein: CASSKFRTGNTGELFF; CDR3 DNA: TGTGCCAGCAGCAAATTCAGGACAGGAAACACCGGGGAGCTGTTTTTT
D gene: .; J gene: TRBJ1-4; V gene: TRBV15; clone size: .; CDR3 protein: CATSRAPTGHGNEKLFF; CDR3 DNA: TGTGCCACCAGCAGAGCCCCGACGGGACACGGGAATGAAAAACTGTTTTTT
D gene: .; J gene: TRBJ1-6; V gene: TRBV11-2; clone size: .; CDR3 protein: CASSSQGQKNSPLHF; CDR3 DNA: TGTGCCAGCAGCTCCCAGGGACAAAAGAATTCACCCCTCCACTTT
D gene: TRBD2; J gene: TRBJ2-7; V gene: TRBV3-1/TRBV3-2; clone size: once; CDR3 protein: CASSQVAGGYYEQYF; CDR3 DNA: TGTGCCAGCAGCCAAGTAGCGGGAGGGTACTACGAGCAGTACTTC
D gene: TRBD2; J gene: TRBJ2-2; V gene: TRBV5-1; clone size: .; CDR3 protein: CASSPGTSGSGTGELFF; CDR3 DNA: TGCGCCAGCAGCCCCGGGACTAGCGGGAGCGGCACCGGGGAGCTGTTTTTT
D gene: .; J gene: TRBJ2-1; V gene: TRBV7-8; clone size: .; CDR3 protein: CASSLDRVNEQFF; CDR3 DNA: TGTGCCAGCAGCTTAGACAGGGTGAATGAGCAGTTCTTC
D gene: .; J gene: TRBJ2-7; V gene: TRBV28; clone size: few; CDR3 protein: CASSQDRTYEQYF; CDR3 DNA: TGTGCCAGCAGTCAGGACAGAACCTACGAGCAGTACTTC
D gene: TRBD1; J gene: TRBJ1-1; V gene: TRBV7-8; clone size: few; CDR3 protein: CASSRSGTGWIKNTEAFF; CDR3 DNA: TGTGCCAGCAGCAGATCCGGGACAGGGTGGATAAAAAACACTGAAGCTTTCTTT
D gene: .; J gene: TRBJ2-3; V gene: TRBV15; clone size: .; CDR3 protein: CATSPMRTSTDTQYF; CDR3 DNA: TGTGCCACCAGCCCAATGAGGACTAGCACAGATACGCAGTATTTT
D gene: TRBD2; J gene: TRBJ2-7; V gene: TRBV2; clone size: once; CDR3 protein: CASRVGLASSYEQYF; CDR3 DNA: TGTGCCAGCAGGGTCGGACTAGCGAGCTCCTACGAGCAGTACTTC
D gene: .; J gene: TRBJ2-3; V gene: TRBV4-1; clone size: .; CDR3 protein: CASSQSRDSAQYF; CDR3 DNA: TGCGCCAGCAGCCAATCGCGGGACTCGGCGCAGTATTTT
D gene: TRBD1; J gene: TRBJ1-2; V gene: TRBV5-1; clone size: .; CDR3 protein: CASAFGTAPFYGYTF; CDR3 DNA: TGCGCCAGCGCATTCGGGACAGCGCCCTTCTATGGCTACACCTTC
D gene: .; J gene: TRBJ1-2; V gene: TRBV6-2/TRBV6-3; clone size: .; CDR3 protein: CASSSGQTIYTF; CDR3 DNA: TGTGCCAGCAGTTCTGGACAGACAATCTACACCTTC
D gene: .; J gene: TRBJ2-7; V gene: TRBV7-6; clone size: once; CDR3 protein: CASSHGTIYEQYF; CDR3 DNA: TGTGCCAGCAGCCATGGGACAATCTACGAGCAGTACTTC
D gene: .; J gene: TRBJ2-1; V gene: TRBV5-1; clone size: .; CDR3 protein: CASSFRSGTYEQFF; CDR3 DNA: TGCGCCAGCAGCTTTAGGTCTGGGACTTATGAGCAGTTCTTC
D gene: .; J gene: TRBJ2-7; V gene: TRBV2; clone size: .; CDR3 protein: CASSDRAPGLGQSF; CDR3 DNA: TGTGCCAGCAGCGATCGCGCCCCAGGGTTGGGGCAGTCCTTC
D gene: TRBD1; J gene: TRBJ2-3; V gene: TRBV5-6; clone size: .; CDR3 protein: CASSAGRGYNTQYF; CDR3 DNA: TGTGCCAGCAGCGCTGGCAGGGGGTATAATACGCAGTATTTT